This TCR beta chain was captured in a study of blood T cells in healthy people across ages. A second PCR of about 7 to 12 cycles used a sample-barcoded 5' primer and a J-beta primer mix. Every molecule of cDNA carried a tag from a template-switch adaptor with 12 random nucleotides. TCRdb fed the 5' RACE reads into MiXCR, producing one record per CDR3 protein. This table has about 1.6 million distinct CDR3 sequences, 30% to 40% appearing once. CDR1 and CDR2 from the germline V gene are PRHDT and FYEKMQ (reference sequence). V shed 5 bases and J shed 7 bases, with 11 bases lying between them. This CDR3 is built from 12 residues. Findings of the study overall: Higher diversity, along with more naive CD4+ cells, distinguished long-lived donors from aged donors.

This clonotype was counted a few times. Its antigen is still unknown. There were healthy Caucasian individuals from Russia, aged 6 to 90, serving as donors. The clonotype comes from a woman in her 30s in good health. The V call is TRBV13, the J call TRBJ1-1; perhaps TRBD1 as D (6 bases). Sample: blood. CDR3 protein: CASSLSGVEAFF. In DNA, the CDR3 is TGTGCCAGCAGCCTATCAGGGGTTGAAGCTTTCTTT.